Listed below are T cell receptor beta chains from one sample, sequenced in a study of T cell repertoires in cytomegalovirus infection. Each CDR3 protein gets one entry after TCRdb re-called the reads with MiXCR. The sample records 640,000 or so distinct CDR3 sequences, around 31% being singletons. Antigens of these TCRs are unknown. Source: cultured PBMCs, taken from culture after CMV antigen stimulation. Source of these receptors: a human donor in good health (CMV status not recorded). Some clones in this sample may be carry-over from other donors' samples. The CDR3 runs from the conserved cysteine through the conserved F or W. A D gene is named only where the DNA matches it firmly. For some rows the clone size is stated as once, few or many, or as a class when expanded; others skip it.

few,TRBV20-1,TRBD1,TRBJ1-6,CSARGTGGGSPLHF,TGCAGTGCTAGGGGGACAGGGGGCGGTTCACCCCTCCACTTT
-,TRBV6-5,-,TRBJ2-3,CASSYPKAKYF,TGTGCCAGCAGTTACCCTAAAGCGAAGTATTTT
few,TRBV7-8,-,TRBJ1-5,CASSLVQGLSPYSNQPQHF,TGTGCCAGCAGCTTAGTTCAGGGCTTGTCCCCTTATAGCAATCAGCCCCAGCATTTT
-,TRBV20-1,TRBD2,TRBJ2-1,CSARDAASLSGGAYNEQFF,TGCAGTGCTAGAGATGCCGCCTCATTGAGCGGGGGGGCCTACAATGAGCAGTTCTTC
few,TRBV19,-,TRBJ2-6,CASSAESSGANVLTF,TGTGCCAGTAGCGCTGAGAGCTCTGGGGCCAACGTCCTGACTTTC
many,TRBV7-2,-,TRBJ1-1,CASSLRWGTEAFF,TGTGCCAGCAGCTTAAGATGGGGGACTGAAGCTTTCTTT
few,TRBV10-3,TRBD1,TRBJ1-2,CASEGGGHRNYGYTF,TGTGCCAGCGAAGGGGGCGGCCACCGAAACTATGGCTACACCTTC
-,TRBV27,TRBD2,TRBJ2-4,CASAPGLAENIQYF,TGTGCCAGCGCCCCGGGACTAGCGGAAAACATTCAGTACTTC
few,TRBV20-1,-,TRBJ2-1,CSAQEGVSSYNEQFF,TGCAGTGCTCAAGAGGGGGTGAGCTCCTACAATGAGCAGTTCTTC
few,TRBV7-2,-,TRBJ2-7,CASSPGRVSYEQYF,TGTGCCAGCAGCCCCGGCAGGGTGTCCTACGAGCAGTACTTC
many,TRBV7-6,TRBD1,TRBJ2-6,CASGPQTGTSGANVLTF,TGTGCCAGCGGGCCCCAGACAGGGACCTCTGGGGCCAACGTCCTGACTTTC
-,TRBV18,TRBD2,TRBJ2-1,CASSPLTSGGWDEQFF,TGTGCCAGCTCACCGCTGACTAGCGGGGGTTGGGATGAGCAGTTCTTC
few,TRBV6-1,-,TRBJ2-6,CASKRGANVLTF,TGTGCCAGCAAAAGGGGGGCCAACGTCCTGACTTTC
few,TRBV7-9,-,TRBJ2-1,CASSTDIHNEQFF,TGTGCCAGCAGCACGGACATTCACAATGAGCAGTTCTTC
-,TRBV20-1,-,TRBJ2-3,CSARRGMWADTQYF,TGCAGTGCTAGGAGGGGGATGTGGGCAGATACGCAGTATTTT
-,TRBV7-6,-,TRBJ1-5,CASSPSDSLGNQPQHF,TGTGCCAGCAGCCCTAGCGACAGTTTAGGCAATCAGCCCCAGCATTTT
few,TRBV6-5,-,TRBJ1-1,CASSGWGGGAFF,TGTGCCAGCAGCGGATGGGGTGGAGGGGCTTTCTTT
few,TRBV27,TRBD2,TRBJ2-1,CASSPGTSGGYNEQFF,TGTGCCAGCAGTCCTGGGACTAGCGGGGGGTATAATGAGCAGTTCTTC
many,TRBV4-2,TRBD1,TRBJ1-3,CASSRDRAGNTIYF,TGTGCCAGCAGCCGAGACAGGGCCGGAAACACCATATATTTT
-,TRBV7-2,-,TRBJ2-2,CASSFFSTGELFF,TGTGCCAGCAGCTTTTTTTCCACCGGGGAGCTGTTTTTT
many,TRBV7-2,-,TRBJ2-3,CASSPRTARWDTQYF,TGTGCCAGCAGCCCACGGACGGCACGTTGGGATACGCAGTATTTT
once,TRBV7-9,TRBD2,TRBJ2-1,CASSLEAGGGYVEQFF,TGTGCCAGCAGCTTAGAGGCGGGAGGGGGGTATGTTGAGCAGTTCTTC
many,TRBV7-2,-,TRBJ1-1,CASSAITEAFF,TGTGCCAGCAGCGCTATTACTGAAGCTTTCTTT
-,TRBV6-6,-,TRBJ2-4,CASSHGDLAKNIQYF,TGTGCCAGCAGTCACGGGGACCTAGCCAAAAACATTCAGTACTTC